This TCR beta chain comes out of a study of T cell responses to AZD1222 COVID-19 vaccine. Germline V gives CDR1 SEHNR, CDR2 FQNEAQ (reference sequence). The CDR3 consists of 15 residues. V lost 4 bases, J lost 5 bases, and 18 bases lay in between. The study's findings and limits: The donor group comprised mostly white British people and more females; the analysis possibly underestimated clonal diversity. No day 14 peak samples; only post-peak repertoires were characterized. Of spike-specific TCRs, nearly half reportedly target regions left unmutated in variants.

Worth noting for this clone: Its antigen remains unknown.

Assay: immunoSEQ multiplex PCR; the TCRdb copy retains only in-frame clones and omits some. The table includes 15,000 to 20,000 clones, about three quarters detected once. Doses given second, at about 4 or about 12 weeks, were pooled. The rearrangement links TRBV7-9 to TRBJ2-7, with a possible D match to TRBD1 (6 bases). This specimen consisted of peripheral blood, obtained 28 days after the second AZD1222 dose. This clonotype was obtained from an adult who received the AZD1222 COVID-19 vaccine. CDR3 DNA: TGTGCCAGCAGCTCCCCGGGAAATACAGGGCACGAGCAGTACTTC. This sequence encodes CASSSPGNTGHEQYF.